This T cell receptor beta chain was captured in a study of T cell responses to AZD1222 COVID-19 vaccine. Only in-frame clones appear in the TCRdb table, and some are missing; sequencing was by immunoSEQ multiplex PCR. The table records just over 60,000 clones, over 70% of them present only once. There are 13 residues in the CDR3. Germline CDR1 LNHDA, CDR2 SQIVND (reference sequence). Trimming shortened V by 7 bases and J by 7 bases, and 16 bases separated the two germline ends. The starting material was peripheral blood, obtained on day 0 of AZD1222 vaccination. The receptor's source is an adult in good health. The chain employs TRBV19 and TRBJ1-1; D unclear. The CDR3 DNA reads TGTGCCAGTATCAATCAGGAGAAGCGTGAAGCTTTCTTT. Its protein is CASINQEKREAFF. The complete variable domain, with remaining parts taken from reference TRBV19 and TRBJ1-1, reads DGGITQSPKYLFRKEGQNVTLSCEQNLNHDAMYWYRQDPGQGLRLIYYSQIVNDFQKGDIAEGYSVSREKKESFPLTVTSAQKNPTAFYLCASINQEKREAFFGQGTRLTVV.